A selection of T cell receptor beta chains follows, all from one sample in a study of T cell responses to AZD1222 COVID-19 vaccine. The data were produced by immunoSEQ multiplex PCR, yet TCRdb's version contains in-frame clones alone and is incomplete. The profile shows around 19,000 clones, 85% to 90% of them singletons. Sequencing used peripheral blood, obtained 28 days after the second AZD1222 dose. The receptors were gathered from an adult who received the AZD1222 COVID-19 vaccine. Each CDR3 is given with its conserved first and last residue. D genes are given only for firm matches. Size is omitted from some rows. Given values are once, few, many or a class for expanded clones.

>-|TRBJ2-4|TRBV7-9|-
TGTGCCAGCAGCTTGGAGGGTGGTTGGGCCAAAAACATTCAGTACTTC
CASSLEGGWAKNIQYF
>-|TRBJ2-1|TRBV2|-
TGTGCCAGCAGTGACAGCGGAGTTTACAATGAGCAGTTCTTC
CASSDSGVYNEQFF
>-|TRBJ2-5|TRBV7-9|-
TGTGCCAGCAGCTCACCAGAGGGGCGGGAGACCCAGTACTTC
CASSSPEGRETQYF
>TRBD2|TRBJ2-5|TRBV28|-
TGTGCCAGCAGTTCCCAACTAGCGGGGGGCCGGGAGACCCAGTACTTC
CASSSQLAGGRETQYF
>TRBD1|TRBJ2-2|TRBV5-4|-
TGTGCCAGCAGCCAGGGGGCCGGTACCGGGGAGCTGTTTTTT
CASSQGAGTGELFF
>-|TRBJ1-4|TRBV6-5|-
TGTGCCAGCACTCTTACAACGGGGGCTAATGAAAAACTGTTTTTT
CASTLTTGANEKLFF
>-|TRBJ2-1|TRBV10-3|-
TGTGCCATCAGTGAGTCCGCGGGTGGGACCGTCCTCAATGAGCAGTTCTTC
CAISESAGGTVLNEQFF
>TRBD1|TRBJ1-2|TRBV2|-
TGTGCCAGCAGAGCGAGACAGGGAGGGGTCTATGGCTACACCTTC
CASRARQGGVYGYTF
>-|TRBJ2-2|TRBV6-6|-
TGTGCCAGCAGTTACGGTCAGGGTCTGTCTGCCGGGGAGCTGTTTTTT
CASSYGQGLSAGELFF
>TRBD2|TRBJ2-7|TRBV4-2|-
TGTGCCAGCAGCCCGTCGACTAGCGGGAAGAAAAAAGAGCAGTACTTC
CASSPSTSGKKKEQYF
>-|TRBJ2-3|TRBV9|-
TGTGCCAGCAGCGCTACATTGACAGCCACTAGCACAGATACGCAGTATTTT
CASSATLTATSTDTQYF
>TRBD1|TRBJ1-5|TRBV30|-
TGTGCCTGGTGCCCCGGACAGGGGTTTCAGCCCCAGCATTTT
CAWCPGQGFQPQHF
>TRBD1|TRBJ2-5|TRBV7-3|-
TGTGCCAGCAGCTCTAGACGGACAGGGGGCAAGGAGACCCAGTACTTC
CASSSRRTGGKETQYF
>-|TRBJ2-1|TRBV7-9|-
TGTGCCAGCAGCTGGAATCGTGAGAATGAGCAGTTCTTC
CASSWNRENEQFF
>TRBD1|TRBJ1-2|TRBV2|medium-sized
TGTGCCAGCAGCCCCCGTGGGACAGGGAATGGCTACACCTTC
CASSPRGTGNGYTF
>-|TRBJ1-6|TRBV19|-
TGTGCCAGTAGCAACAGGGCTTCATATAATTCACCCCTCCACTTT
CASSNRASYNSPLHF
>-|TRBJ2-1|TRBV28|-
TGTGCCAGCAACCACCGGGGTGAGCAGTTCTTC
CASNHRGEQFF
>TRBD1|TRBJ1-1|TRBV3-1/TRBV3-2|once
TGTGCCAGCAGCCACCGACAGGGGAACACTGAAGCTTTCTTT
CASSHRQGNTEAFF
>TRBD2|TRBJ2-5|TRBV10-3|-
TGTGCCATCAGTGAGGGACTAGCGGGGCAAGAGACCCAGTACTTC
CAISEGLAGQETQYF
>-|TRBJ2-2|TRBV3-1/TRBV3-2|-
TGTGCCAGCAGCCCCCTGAGCCAGGGCACCGGGGAGCTGTTTTTT
CASSPLSQGTGELFF
>-|TRBJ2-5|TRBV9|few
TGTGCCAGCAGCCCATGGAGTCGACAAGAGACCCAGTACTTC
CASSPWSRQETQYF
>TRBD1|TRBJ1-2|TRBV24-1|-
TGTGCCACCAGTGATTCCTCCGGGACAGGGAATACCTATGGCTACACCTTC
CATSDSSGTGNTYGYTF
>TRBD1|TRBJ1-4|TRBV19|-
TGTGCCAGTAGTCTAGGCGACAGGGGGCGCGATGAAAAACTGTTTTTT
CASSLGDRGRDEKLFF
>TRBD1|TRBJ2-2|TRBV18|-
TGTGCCAGCTCACCGGACAGGAGAAACACCGGGGAGCTGTTTTTT
CASSPDRRNTGELFF
>TRBD1|TRBJ2-1|TRBV9|-
TGTGCCAGCAGCGTGGGACAGGGAGGGCGCTATGAGCAGTTCTTC
CASSVGQGGRYEQFF
>TRBD1|TRBJ1-5|TRBV10-3|-
TGTGCCACTGCAGGGGGGAGCAATCAGCCCCAGCATTTT
CATAGGSNQPQHF
>-|TRBJ1-2|TRBV29-1|-
TGCAGCGTTCCAGGACAGACGGAAGGCTACACCTTC
CSVPGQTEGYTF
>TRBD2|TRBJ2-7|TRBV5-4|once
TGTGCCAGCAGCCGCCTGGTAGGTAGCGGGAGAAAAGAGCAGTACTTC
CASSRLVGSGRKEQYF
>-|TRBJ2-3|TRBV5-1|-
TGCGCCAGCAGCTCTCTAGGATCCACAGATACGCAGTATTTT
CASSSLGSTDTQYF
>TRBD2|TRBJ2-1|TRBV27|-
TGTGCCAGCAGCCGCCTGGGGAGCGGGGGGGCCGGTGGCAATGAGCAGTTCTTC
CASSRLGSGGAGGNEQFF
>-|TRBJ1-1|TRBV6-6|-
TGTGCCAGCAGTCCCCCGCTCCGGAACACTGAAGCTTTCTTT
CASSPPLRNTEAFF
>-|TRBJ1-3|TRBV28|-
TGTGCCAGCAGTTTACTCCTAGCGCGCCTAGGAGGAAACACCATATATTTT
CASSLLLARLGGNTIYF
>-|TRBJ2-7|TRBV28|-
TGTGCCAGCCAGCGCAGGGGCTTCGTCTCCTACGAGCAGTACTTC
CASQRRGFVSYEQYF
>-|TRBJ2-7|TRBV6-5|-
TGTGCCAGCACAGGGAACCCCTACGAGCAGTACTTC
CASTGNPYEQYF
>-|TRBJ2-2|TRBV7-9|medium-sized
TGTGCCAGCAGCTTAAATCCGAACACCGGGGAGCTGTTTTTT
CASSLNPNTGELFF
>-|TRBJ2-7|TRBV29-1|-
TGCAGCGTTTACGGGGGCCCCTACGAGCAGTACTTC
CSVYGGPYEQYF
>-|TRBJ1-3|TRBV18|-
TGTGCCAGCTCCTCAGAATACTCTGGAAACACCATATATTTT
CASSSEYSGNTIYF
>TRBD2|TRBJ2-5|TRBV9|once
TGTGCCAGCAGCGCCCAGGGACTAGGAGAGACCCAGTACTTC
CASSAQGLGETQYF
>-|TRBJ1-4|TRBV19|-
TGTGCCAGTAGTAGCCCGGCAGGGGATGAAAAACTGTTTTTT
CASSSPAGDEKLFF
>TRBD1|TRBJ2-2|TRBV10-2|-
TGCGCCAGCGGGGGGGAGTCGGACAGGGGTAGCGGGGAGCTGTTTTTT
CASGGESDRGSGELFF
>-|TRBJ2-4|TRBV5-1|-
TGCGCCAGCAGCTTTGGGGTCAAAAACATTCAGTACTTC
CASSFGVKNIQYF
>-|TRBJ2-3|TRBV7-3|few
TGTGCCAGCGGTGTCGGGGGCTCAGATACGCAGTATTTT
CASGVGGSDTQYF
>-|TRBJ2-2|TRBV11-2|-
TGTGCCAGCAGCTCACCGGGACATCGCACCGGGGAGCTGTTTTTT
CASSSPGHRTGELFF
>TRBD2|TRBJ2-5|TRBV2|-
TGTGCCAGCGGGTTGACTAGCGTCGGAGAGACCCAGTACTTC
CASGLTSVGETQYF
>-|TRBJ1-5|TRBV6-2/TRBV6-3|once
TGTGCCAGCAGTTCGGGAGGTCAGCCCCAGCATTTT
CASSSGGQPQHF
>TRBD2|TRBJ2-1|TRBV2|-
TGTGCAGGCTTTGCCGGGGGGGTAGCCTACAATGAGCAGTTCTTC
CAGFAGGVAYNEQFF
>-|TRBJ2-6|TRBV30|-
TGTGCCCATGGCGATTGGGGGGCCAACGTCCTGACTTTC
CAHGDWGANVLTF
>-|TRBJ2-5|TRBV5-1|-
TGCGCCAGCAGCTTGGTGGCAGAAGAGACCCAGTACTTC
CASSLVAEETQYF
>-|TRBJ1-5|TRBV19|few
TGTGCCAGTAGTATGTCAGACAATCAGCCCCAGCATTTT
CASSMSDNQPQHF
>TRBD2|TRBJ2-5|TRBV7-9|-
TGTGCCAGCAGCCGGACTAGCGGGGGGGAACAAGAGACCCAGTACTTC
CASSRTSGGEQETQYF
>-|TRBJ1-1|TRBV19|-
TGTGCCAGTAGTCGATGGAACACTGAAGCTTTCTTT
CASSRWNTEAFF
>-|TRBJ2-5|TRBV10-1|-
TGCGCCAGCAGTGAGGCAGCGGGTGGTCAGACCCAGTACTTC
CASSEAAGGQTQYF
>-|TRBJ2-1|TRBV19|-
TGTGCCAGTAGTATAGAGGGGACTTGGGGTGAGCAGTTCTTC
CASSIEGTWGEQFF
>TRBD1|TRBJ2-7|TRBV30|-
TGTGCCTGGAGTGGAGGGCGGGACAGGGAGCAGTACTTC
CAWSGGRDREQYF
>TRBD1|TRBJ1-5|TRBV10-3|-
TGTGCCATCAGTGAATCCAGTCCGGACAGGGGCAATCAGCCCCAGCATTTT
CAISESSPDRGNQPQHF
>TRBD1|TRBJ1-3|TRBV5-4|-
TGTGCCAGCAGCTTTAAACAGGGGGCGACTGGAAACACCATATATTTT
CASSFKQGATGNTIYF
>-|TRBJ1-5|TRBV19|once
TGTGCCAGTAGTCCCTTATTTGGAGATCAGCCCCAGCATTTT
CASSPLFGDQPQHF
>-|TRBJ1-2|TRBV12-3/TRBV12-4|once
TGTGCCAGCAGTTTAGTCCTAACCTATGGCTACACCTTC
CASSLVLTYGYTF
>-|TRBJ1-6|TRBV2|-
TGTGCCAGCAGGCAGGGGTCCCAATATCTTTCACCCCTCCACTTT
CASRQGSQYLSPLHF
>-|TRBJ1-5|TRBV6-4|-
TGTGCCAGCAGGACACACCCCGATAGCAATCAGCCCCAGCATTTT
CASRTHPDSNQPQHF